This T cell receptor (beta chain) was observed in a study of T-cell memory formation after mild COVID-19. TCRdb passed the 5' RACE reads through MiXCR, listing each CDR3 protein once. This table holds around 140,000 distinct CDR3 sequences, approximately 6% found once. The CDR3 has 16 residues. V lost 3 bases, J lost 7 bases, and 12 bases stayed unmatched. CDR1 and CDR2 (germline): SGHDT, YYEEEE. The chain is built from TRBV5-6 and TRBJ2-7, with 11 nucleotides matching TRBD1. The specimen was PBMCs or a T cell subset sorted from them (not recorded which). This sequence was found in an adult woman who had mild COVID-19 (a few samples of this study predate the infection). Cell type and time point are not known. The CDR3 protein is CASSSGGTGGIREQYF. The CDR3 coding sequence is TGTGCCAGCAGCTCTGGCGGGACAGGGGGGATAAGGGAGCAGTACTTC. Full variable domain (outside the CDR3, taken from reference TRBV5-6 and TRBJ2-7): DAGVTQSPTHLIKTRGQQVTLRCSPKSGHDTVSWYQQALGQGPQFIFQYYEEEERQRGNFPDRFSGHQFPNYSSELNVNALLLGDSALYLCASSSGGTGGIREQYFGPGTRLTVT.